The clone carrying this TCR beta chain was counted a few times. The antigen is not known. The sample belongs to a study of cytomegalovirus exposure and HLA in healthy donors. In the study overall: Out of about 180 million T cells, an earlier analysis found over 100 million unique TCR beta sequences in total. Roughly 80 million unique TCRs from HLA-typed donors made up an early data release.

PCR involved 60 Vbeta and 13 Jbeta primers. The data were produced by immunoSEQ multiplex PCR, yet TCRdb's version contains in-frame clones alone and is incomplete. The data show around 150,000 clones, 60% to 80% seen once. Germline values: CDR1 MNHEY, CDR2 SVGAGI. V shed 7 bases and J 1 base; nucleotides not matched to a gene: 6. This CDR3 has 15 amino acids. Findings and limits, study-wide: An observed cluster of highly shared sequence variants was recorded as a likely sequencing artifact. Most CMV-associated TCR beta chains were later found to appear HLA-restricted.

This chain connects TRBV6-5 to TRBJ2-3; 9 bases line up with TRBD2. Source material: PBMCs. This clonotype originated in a woman aged 40 to 50 in good health and CMV-seronegative. The CDR3 spells CASKEAGGGTDTQYF. The CDR3 DNA is TGTGCCAGCAAGGAAGCGGGGGGCGGCACAGATACGCAGTATTTT.